The T cell receptor (beta chain) under discussion was sequenced for a study of OX40 agonist ivuxolimab in advanced cancers. Germline-derived CDR1 and CDR2 are SGHDT and YYEEEE. The CDR3 length is 16 residues. V trimming: 3 bases; J trimming: 6 bases; junction bases outside the gene matches: 11. Some clones are missing from TCRdb's copy, which holds only in-frame ones; the method was immunoSEQ multiplex PCR. The data show roughly 67,000 clones, over 75% seen once. The receptor was isolated from an adult with an advanced solid tumor such as melanoma, head and neck, liver or kidney cancer. The sequencing here drew on CD4+ or CD8+ T cells sorted from blood, taken in a trial of the OX40 agonist ivuxolimab. This chain links TRBV5-6 with TRBJ1-5; 8 bases agree with TRBD1. The CDR3 sequence is CASSYRTGSLFQPQHF. Here the CDR3 DNA reads TGTGCCAGCAGCTACCGGACAGGGTCATTATTTCAGCCCCAGCATTTT.